This is a list of T cell receptor beta chains from one sample in a study of T-cell reconstitution after alpha-beta-depleted transplantation in children. TCRdb passed the PCR reads through MiXCR, listing each CDR3 protein once. Here the sample spans over 550,000 distinct CDR3 sequences, 10% to 13% being singletons. The material was PBMCs from the stem cell graft donor, obtained from the stem cell graft. All receptors come from a human donor who donated a stem cell graft to a child with acute myeloid leukemia. Both conserved end residues are part of each CDR3. D genes are given only for firm matches. Rows give clone size only sometimes, using once, few, many, or a class for an expanded clone.

d_call: TRBD1; v_call: TRBV28; clone_size: -; j_call: TRBJ1-6; cdr3_aa: CASSLPGQGKNNSPLHF; cdr3_nt: TGTGCCAGCAGTTTACCAGGACAGGGGAAAAATAATTCACCCCTCCACTTT
d_call: TRBD1; v_call: TRBV20-1; clone_size: -; j_call: TRBJ1-4; cdr3_aa: CSARPGQGSLGLFF; cdr3_nt: TGCAGTGCCAGGCCGGGACAGGGGTCCTTGGGACTGTTTTTT
d_call: TRBD2; v_call: TRBV5-5; clone_size: few; j_call: TRBJ2-7; cdr3_aa: CASSLSGSHSYEQYF; cdr3_nt: TGTGCCAGCAGCCTGAGCGGGAGTCACTCCTACGAGCAGTACTTC
d_call: TRBD1; v_call: TRBV6-1; clone_size: -; j_call: TRBJ2-3; cdr3_aa: CASSEAWTGHSTDTQYF; cdr3_nt: TGTGCCAGCAGTGAAGCTTGGACAGGGCATAGCACAGATACGCAGTATTTT
d_call: -; v_call: TRBV18; clone_size: few; j_call: TRBJ2-1; cdr3_aa: CASSPPDTPPGNEQFF; cdr3_nt: TGTGCCAGCTCACCACCAGACACTCCCCCCGGGAATGAGCAGTTCTTC
d_call: -; v_call: TRBV6-5; clone_size: few; j_call: TRBJ2-3; cdr3_aa: CASSYENTITDTQYF; cdr3_nt: TGTGCCAGCAGTTACGAGAATACGATCACAGATACGCAGTATTTT
d_call: TRBD1; v_call: TRBV29-1; clone_size: -; j_call: TRBJ1-1; cdr3_aa: CSVDDRGGTEAFF; cdr3_nt: TGCAGCGTTGACGACAGGGGAGGGACTGAAGCTTTCTTT
d_call: TRBD2; v_call: TRBV6-5; clone_size: -; j_call: TRBJ2-4; cdr3_aa: CASSYGSGRAKNIQYF; cdr3_nt: TGTGCCAGCAGTTACGGGAGCGGGAGGGCCAAAAACATTCAGTACTTC
d_call: -; v_call: TRBV28; clone_size: few; j_call: TRBJ1-2; cdr3_aa: CASRLPGSANYGYTF; cdr3_nt: TGTGCCAGCAGACTTCCGGGGTCAGCTAACTATGGCTACACCTTC
d_call: -; v_call: TRBV2; clone_size: many; j_call: TRBJ2-3; cdr3_aa: CASSPLDTQYF; cdr3_nt: TGTGCCAGCTCGCCATTAGATACGCAGTATTTT
d_call: TRBD2; v_call: TRBV4-2; clone_size: -; j_call: TRBJ2-7; cdr3_aa: CASSLDWGRSGTPYEQYF; cdr3_nt: TGTGCCAGCAGCCTCGATTGGGGACGTAGCGGGACCCCCTACGAGCAGTACTTC
d_call: -; v_call: TRBV6-1; clone_size: once; j_call: TRBJ2-1; cdr3_aa: CASSAKWYNEQFF; cdr3_nt: TGTGCCAGCAGCGCAAAGTGGTACAATGAGCAGTTCTTC
d_call: -; v_call: TRBV7-9; clone_size: -; j_call: TRBJ1-2; cdr3_aa: CASSHDTSYGYTF; cdr3_nt: TGTGCCAGCAGCCATGACACTAGCTATGGCTACACCTTC
d_call: TRBD1; v_call: TRBV20-1; clone_size: -; j_call: TRBJ2-7; cdr3_aa: CSASGTGGAYEQYF; cdr3_nt: TGCAGTGCTAGCGGGACAGGGGGAGCCTACGAGCAGTACTTC
d_call: -; v_call: TRBV12-3/TRBV12-4; clone_size: -; j_call: TRBJ2-7; cdr3_aa: CASTRVGGGEQYF; cdr3_nt: TGTGCCAGCACCCGAGTAGGAGGGGGCGAGCAGTACTTC
d_call: -; v_call: TRBV7-2; clone_size: -; j_call: TRBJ2-5; cdr3_aa: CASSFQLGISAQYF; cdr3_nt: TGTGCCAGCAGCTTTCAACTAGGGATTTCGGCCCAGTACTTC
d_call: TRBD1; v_call: TRBV12-5; clone_size: many; j_call: TRBJ1-1; cdr3_aa: CASGLIAGGWHTEAFF; cdr3_nt: TGTGCTAGTGGTTTGATTGCAGGGGGCTGGCACACTGAAGCTTTCTTT
d_call: TRBD1; v_call: TRBV29-1; clone_size: -; j_call: TRBJ1-4; cdr3_aa: CSDVLYRGQGTEKLFF; cdr3_nt: TGCAGCGATGTATTGTATCGTGGACAGGGGACAGAAAAACTGTTTTTT
d_call: TRBD2; v_call: TRBV29-1; clone_size: -; j_call: TRBJ2-5; cdr3_aa: CSVPPSGRRGETQYF; cdr3_nt: TGCAGCGTTCCCCCTAGCGGGAGACGGGGAGAGACCCAGTACTTC